A single sample is the source of the 17 T cell receptor beta chains below, sequenced in a study of OX40 agonist ivuxolimab in advanced cancers. The assay was immunoSEQ multiplex PCR, and TCRdb's table has in-frame clones only and misses some. Of some 45,000 clones listed, roughly 80% are singletons. The specimen was CD4+ or CD8+ T cells sorted from blood, collected in a trial of the OX40 agonist ivuxolimab. All receptors derive from an adult with an advanced solid tumor such as melanoma, head and neck, liver or kidney cancer.

There are a few counts of this clone. The chain uses TRBV5-1 and TRBJ1-1; D possibly corresponds to TRBD1 (6 bases). Germline V gene sequence: CDR1 SGHRS, CDR2 YFSETQ. CDR3 length equals 15 residues. V gave up 3 bases and J gave up 1 base, with 13 bases separating them. The CDR3 region is CASSSRTVSNTEAFF. The CDR3 DNA is TGCGCCAGCAGCTCCCGGACAGTTTCGAACACTGAAGCTTTCTTT.

About this clone: Being one base from a much bigger clone, this may be a read error. V gene TRBV19 combines with J gene TRBJ2-7; possible D gene TRBD1, 6 bases. The germline V gene encodes CDR1 LNHDA and CDR2 SQIVND (reference sequence). The CDR3 is made up of 16 amino acids. The CDR3 DNA follows: TGTACCAGTAGTATCCAACGGACAGTTTTATCCTACGAGCAGTACTTC. Translation gives CTSSIQRTVLSYEQYF.

This chain links TRBV2 with TRBJ2-3; possibly TRBD2 for D (6 bases). Trimming took 6 bases from V and 3 from J, leaving 16 bases between them. There are 15 residues in the CDR3. Germline V lookup: CDR1 SNHLY, CDR2 FYNNEI. CDR3 coding DNA: TGTGCCAGCAGATCGGAGGGGATAAGGACAGATACGCAGTATTTT. Translation: CASRSEGIRTDTQYF.

The rearrangement uses TRBV5-4 and TRBJ2-7, with D perhaps TRBD1 (7 bases). Between the trimmed V and J ends, which lost 1 base and 7 bases, there was a span of 15 bases. This CDR3 has 14 residues. In germline, CDR1 is SGHNT, CDR2 YYREEE (reference sequence). This CDR3 is CASSLTGEGAEQYF. DNA of the CDR3: TGTGCCAGCAGCTTGACGGGAGAGGGGGCTGAGCAGTACTTC.

The chain employs TRBV21-1 and TRBJ1-5. TRBV21-1 is a pseudogene segment. The CDR3 totals 14 residues. The CDR3 nucleotides read TGTGCCAGCAGCAAATGGGAGGTGAATCAGCCCCAGCATTTT. It encodes CASSKWEVNQPQHF.

A few counts support this clone. This sequence joins TRBV7-9 and TRBJ2-3; TRBD1 might be the D (5 bases). V was cut by 5 bases and J by 2 bases, with 14 bases left in between. The CDR3 extends over 15 amino acids. Looked up from germline, CDR1 is SEHNR and CDR2 is FQNEAQ (reference sequence). CDR3: CASSRGQGATDTQYF. CDR3 nucleotides: TGTGCCAGCAGCCGTGGTCAGGGCGCCACAGATACGCAGTATTTT.

This chain connects TRBV19 to TRBJ2-1; TRBD2 matches 12 bases. Germline trimming cut 6 bases from V and 13 bases from J; bases unmatched to any gene: 10. This CDR3 has 14 residues. Germline assignment: CDR1 LNHDA and CDR2 SQIVND (reference sequence). Written as DNA, the CDR3 is TGTGCCAGTAGCTCTAGCGGGAGGGGACTGGGTCAGTTCTTC. Its translation is CASSSSGRGLGQFF.

This clone was recorded only once. The J gene is TRBJ2-3, the V gene TRBV6-1; D uncertain. V gave up 4 bases and J gave up 2 bases, with 7 bases separating them. The CDR3 sequence is 13 residues long. CDR1 and CDR2 (germline): MNHNS, SASEGT. CDR3 bases: TGTGCCAGCAGTGGGGCTCTCACAGATACGCAGTATTTT. This translates into CASSGALTDTQYF.

The chain is built from TRBV5-5 and TRBJ2-3, with TRBD2 matching 7 bases. Germline loops: CDR1 SGHKS, CDR2 YYEKEE (reference sequence). The CDR3 totals 16 residues. Losses at the gene ends were 0 bases for V and 4 bases for J; bases not matched to a gene: 8. CDR3 loop: CASSLDSGTLSDTQYF. Written as DNA, the CDR3 is TGTGCCAGCAGCTTGGACAGCGGGACCTTGTCAGATACGCAGTATTTT.

The chain combines TRBV28 with TRBJ2-1; 9 bases line up with TRBD2. CDR3 size: 16 residues. The ends lost 6 bases at V and 6 bases at J; junction bases unmatched: 12. Germline-derived CDR1 and CDR2 are MDHEN and SYDVKM. In DNA form, the CDR3 reads TGTGCCAGCAGGGGCTCAGCGGGAGGTACGACCAATGAGCAGTTCTTC. Its translation is CASRGSAGGTTNEQFF.

This clone was observed a handful of times. The J gene is TRBJ1-4, the V gene TRBV5-1; 9 bases are shared with TRBD1. There are 15 residues in the CDR3. The ends lost 4 bases at V and 3 bases at J; junction bases unmatched: 4. Germline V lookup: CDR1 SGHRS, CDR2 YFSETQ. The CDR3 loop is CASSKRQGANEKLFF. In DNA form, the CDR3 reads TGCGCCAGCAGCAAAAGACAGGGGGCTAATGAAAAACTGTTTTTT.

The chain joins TRBV28 to TRBJ1-6; TRBD1 aligns across 8 bases. Germline-derived CDR1 and CDR2 are MDHEN and SYDVKM. After removal of 5 bases from V and 5 bases from J, the junction contained 8 bases not matched to a gene. The CDR3 runs to 16 residues. CDR3 nucleotide sequence: TGTGCCAGCAGTCCCCTGGACAGGGCTAATAATTCACCCCTCCACTTT. Amino acid sequence: CASSPLDRANNSPLHF.

The gene calls are TRBV2 and TRBJ1-1; D is unresolved. CDR3 length: 14 residues. Germline loops: CDR1 SNHLY, CDR2 FYNNEI. The V and J ends lost 6 bases and 1 base respectively, with 12 bases between them. The CDR3 sequence: CASRPLQSNTEAFF. Here the CDR3 DNA reads TGTGCCAGCAGACCCCTCCAGTCGAACACTGAAGCTTTCTTT.

With respect to this clone: The same CDR3 arises from other DNA sequences in this sample as well. The rearrangement links TRBV28 to TRBJ1-2; 9 bases are shared with TRBD1. This CDR3 has 14 amino acids. Germline V lookup: CDR1 MDHEN, CDR2 SYDVKM. Trimming at V came to 4 bases and at J to 4 bases, leaving 4 bases not matched to a gene. This CDR3 reads CASSSGQGSYGYTF. The CDR3 DNA is TGTGCCAGCAGTTCCGGACAGGGGAGCTATGGCTACACCTTC.

This clone came up once. The J gene is TRBJ1-5, the V gene TRBV28; no firm D call. The germline V gene encodes CDR1 MDHEN and CDR2 SYDVKM. With 2 bases removed from V and 9 bases from J, the gap between germline ends came to 8 bases. CDR3 length: 12 residues. CDR3 sequence reads: CASSLGVRPQHF. DNA for the CDR3: TGTGCCAGCAGTTTAGGGGTGCGGCCCCAGCATTTT.

The chain employs TRBV28 and TRBJ2-1, with 7 nucleotides matching TRBD1. The CDR3 consists of 13 residues. With 6 bases clipped from V and 4 bases from J, the junction kept 3 bases outside the gene matches. Germline-derived CDR1 and CDR2 are MDHEN and SYDVKM. In nucleotides, the CDR3 is TGTGCCAGCAGACAGGGGACATACAATGAGCAGTTCTTC. Amino acids: CASRQGTYNEQFF.

A remark on this clone: Other DNA sequences in this specimen translate into the identical CDR3. The chain has TRBV30 and TRBJ1-6; 8 bases align to TRBD1. CDR3 size: 14 residues. Germline values: CDR1 GTSNPN, CDR2 SVGIG (reference sequence). The J segment lost 9 bases and the V segment lost 2 bases, leaving 6 bases of the junction unmatched. CDR3 in amino acids: CAWSLGQGRSPLHF. CDR3 in DNA: TGTGCCTGGAGTCTAGGACAGGGCCGTTCACCCCTCCACTTT.